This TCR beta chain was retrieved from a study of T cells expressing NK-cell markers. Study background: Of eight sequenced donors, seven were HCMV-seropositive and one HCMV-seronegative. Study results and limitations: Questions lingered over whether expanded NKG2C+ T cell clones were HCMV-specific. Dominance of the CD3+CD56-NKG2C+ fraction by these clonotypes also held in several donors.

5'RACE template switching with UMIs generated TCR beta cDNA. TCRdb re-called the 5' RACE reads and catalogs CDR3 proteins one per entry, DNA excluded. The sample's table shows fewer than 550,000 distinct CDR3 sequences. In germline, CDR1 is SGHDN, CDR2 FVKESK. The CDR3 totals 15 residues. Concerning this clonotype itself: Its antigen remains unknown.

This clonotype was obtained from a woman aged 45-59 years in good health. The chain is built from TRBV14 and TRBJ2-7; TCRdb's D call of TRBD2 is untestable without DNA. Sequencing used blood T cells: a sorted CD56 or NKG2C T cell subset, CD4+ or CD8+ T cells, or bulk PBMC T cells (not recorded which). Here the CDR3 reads CASSLRLAGAYEQYF.